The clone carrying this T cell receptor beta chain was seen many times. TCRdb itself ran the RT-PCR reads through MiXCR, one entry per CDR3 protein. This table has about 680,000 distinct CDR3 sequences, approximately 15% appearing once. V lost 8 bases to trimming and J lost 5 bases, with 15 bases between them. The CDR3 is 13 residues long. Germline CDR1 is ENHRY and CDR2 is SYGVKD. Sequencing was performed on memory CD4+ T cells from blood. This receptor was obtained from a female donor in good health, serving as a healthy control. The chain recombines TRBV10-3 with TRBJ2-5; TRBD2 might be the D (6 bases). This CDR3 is CAIGRLDQETQYF. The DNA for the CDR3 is TGTGCCATCGGGAGACTAGATCAGGAGACCCAGTACTTC.